This is a list of T cell receptor beta chains from one sample in a study of blood T cell repertoires in COVID-19. Sequencing used immunoSEQ multiplex PCR; TCRdb keeps in-frame clones, though not all of them. The table has some 230,000 clones, approximately 84% seen once. Material for sequencing was peripheral blood. These receptor sequences come from a man over 45 who had recovered from COVID-19. The CDR3 runs from the conserved cysteine through the conserved F or W. The order of the fields is J gene, D gene, V gene, CDR3 length, clone size, CDR3 DNA, CDR3 protein. D genes are given only for firm matches. The size field is filled for only some rows; it gives once, few, many or a size class.

>TRBJ2-3|.|TRBV11-3|16|.
TGTGCCAGCAGCGCCCACGGGGGTACTAGCACAGATACGCAGTATTTT
CASSAHGGTSTDTQYF
>TRBJ2-2|TRBD1|TRBV6-6|15|.
TGTGCCAGCAGAAAGGACAGGTTAAACACCGGGGAGCTGTTTTTT
CASRKDRLNTGELFF
>TRBJ2-7|TRBD2|TRBV3-1/TRBV3-2|16|once
TGTGCCAGCAGCCAAGATGTGCTAGCGGACTCCTACGAGCAGTACTTC
CASSQDVLADSYEQYF
>TRBJ1-5|.|TRBV6-5|12|once
TGTGCCAGCACGACTGGAAATCAGCCCCAGCATTTT
CASTTGNQPQHF
>TRBJ1-3|TRBD1|TRBV18|16|.
TGTGCCAGCTCACCGGACACAGGGGGATCTGGAAACACCATATATTTT
CASSPDTGGSGNTIYF
>TRBJ2-4|.|TRBV20-1|16|.
TGCAGTGCTAGTATTGCAGGAACCAGAGCCAAAAACATTCAGTACTTC
CSASIAGTRAKNIQYF
>TRBJ2-7|TRBD1|TRBV27|16|.
TGTGCCAGCAGACCCCTCTACCGGGACAGGGACCTCGAGCAGTACTTC
CASRPLYRDRDLEQYF
>TRBJ2-2|TRBD1|TRBV5-5|17|once
TGTGCCAGCAGCTCCCGGGACAGGGGGTTTTACACCGGGGAGCTGTTTTTT
CASSSRDRGFYTGELFF
>TRBJ1-1|.|TRBV28|13|.
TGTGCCAGCAGCAACGGGTTGTACACTGAAGCTTTCTTT
CASSNGLYTEAFF
>TRBJ2-7|TRBD2|TRBV6-5|15|.
TGTGCCAGCAGAGACTTGACTAGCGGGAGCTACGAGCAGTACTTC
CASRDLTSGSYEQYF
>TRBJ1-2|.|TRBV28|13|.
TGTGCCAGCAGTCAGAGGAGTAACTATGGCTACACCTTC
CASSQRSNYGYTF
>TRBJ2-5|TRBD2|TRBV9|15|.
TGTGCCAGCAGCGTAGGACTAGCGGGGAAAGAGACCCAGTACTTC
CASSVGLAGKETQYF
>TRBJ2-3|.|TRBV24-1|12|few
TGTGCCACCAGTGATTTGGCCAGGGCTCAGTATTTT
CATSDLARAQYF
>TRBJ2-1|TRBD2|TRBV19|15|.
TGTGCCAGTACCTTTCTAGCGGGAGCCTACAATGAGCAGTTCTTC
CASTFLAGAYNEQFF
>TRBJ2-2|TRBD1|TRBV5-5|15|.
TGTGCCAGCAGCCCGCGGACAGGGGGCACCGGGGAGCTGTTTTTT
CASSPRTGGTGELFF
>TRBJ2-1|.|TRBV28|13|.
TGTGCCAGCAGTTTAAATACACCCAATGAGCAGTTCTTC
CASSLNTPNEQFF
>TRBJ1-6|TRBD1|TRBV5-1|14|.
TGCGCCAGCAGCTCCGGGACAGGGTATTCACCCCTCCACTTT
CASSSGTGYSPLHF
>TRBJ1-6|.|TRBV18|15|.
TGTGCCAGCCGTCGGGGGACCGGGGATAATTCACCCCTCCACTTT
CASRRGTGDNSPLHF
>TRBJ2-1|.|TRBV7-2|15|.
TGTGCCAGCAGCCCAGGGACATACCTCTACAATGAGCAGTTCTTC
CASSPGTYLYNEQFF
>TRBJ2-1|.|TRBV5-1|14|.
TGCGCCAGCAGCTTGGGGCAGCGCTACAATGAGCAGTTCTTC
CASSLGQRYNEQFF
>TRBJ1-4|.|TRBV29-1|12|.
TGCAGCGTTGCCAGGGGTGGTGAAAAACTGTTTTTT
CSVARGGEKLFF
>TRBJ2-7|TRBD2|TRBV4-2|17|.
TGTGCCAGCAGCCAGGGACTAGCGGGAGTCGGCACCTACGAGCAGTACTTC
CASSQGLAGVGTYEQYF
>TRBJ2-7|TRBD1|TRBV28|16|.
TGTGCCAGCAGTCCCTATCCGGGACAGGGGGTCCTCGAGCAGTACTTC
CASSPYPGQGVLEQYF
>TRBJ2-1|TRBD2|TRBV6-6|16|.
TGTGCCAGCAGTTACCGGACTAGCGGGAAGGGGAATGAGCAGTTCTTC
CASSYRTSGKGNEQFF
>TRBJ2-5|TRBD1|TRBV19|16|.
TGTGCCAGTAGTACCTTGACAGGGGGTTGGCAAGAGACCCAGTACTTC
CASSTLTGGWQETQYF
>TRBJ2-3|TRBD1|TRBV14|15|.
TGTGCCAGCAGCCCTCGGACAGGGAGCACAGATACGCAGTATTTT
CASSPRTGSTDTQYF
>TRBJ2-1|.|TRBV19|15|.
TGTGCCAGTAGTACAAATAGGGGACTCGTCAATGAGCAGTTCTTC
CASSTNRGLVNEQFF
>TRBJ2-3|TRBD2|TRBV6-2/TRBV6-3|18|.
TGTGCCAGCAGCCAGAGGGGACTAGCGGGAGAGGTCACAGATACGCAGTATTTT
CASSQRGLAGEVTDTQYF